The entry below describes one T cell receptor (beta chain). Original processing notes: Using reference gene primer amplification, nucleated cell counts were estimated. Only in-frame clones appear in the TCRdb table, and some are missing; sequencing was by immunoSEQ multiplex PCR. The V and J calls and clone size come from that table; D and trimming were worked out from the DNA. This table holds approximately 240,000 clones, nearly 90% found once. After removal of 4 bases from V and 3 bases from J, the junction contained 8 bases not matched to a gene. The CDR3 is 16 residues long. Germline V lookup: CDR1 SGHTA, CDR2 FQGNSA. The entry originates in a study of blood T cell repertoires in COVID-19. As for the study in general: COVID-19 samples from acute and convalescent phases originated in the United States, Italy and Spain. From T cells, B-cell-depleted T cells, or PBMCs came the material, which was cDNA or gDNA.

Material: peripheral blood. The source is a woman aged 40 to 50 who had recovered from COVID-19. The rearrangement joins TRBV7-2 to TRBJ2-2, with 7 bases matching TRBD2. The CDR3 region is CASSYTGTIHTGELFF. The DNA for the CDR3 is TGTGCCAGCAGCTACACCGGGACTATCCACACCGGGGAGCTGTTTTTT.